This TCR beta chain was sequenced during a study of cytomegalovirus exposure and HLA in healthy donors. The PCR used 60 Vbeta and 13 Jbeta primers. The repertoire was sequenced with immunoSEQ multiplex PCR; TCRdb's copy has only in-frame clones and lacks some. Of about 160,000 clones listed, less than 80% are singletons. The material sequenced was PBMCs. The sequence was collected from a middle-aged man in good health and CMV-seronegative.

In DNA form, the CDR3 reads TGTGCCACCAGCAGAGACGGGGGTAGAGAGCGAGAGACCCAGTACTTC. Translating gives CATSRDGGRERETQYF. The chain couples TRBV15 to TRBJ2-5; D is possibly TRBD2 (6 bases). Germline V gene lookup returns CDR1 LNHNV and CDR2 YYDKDF (reference sequence). V lost 0 bases to trimming and J lost 4 bases, with 15 bases between them. This CDR3 spans 16 amino acids.